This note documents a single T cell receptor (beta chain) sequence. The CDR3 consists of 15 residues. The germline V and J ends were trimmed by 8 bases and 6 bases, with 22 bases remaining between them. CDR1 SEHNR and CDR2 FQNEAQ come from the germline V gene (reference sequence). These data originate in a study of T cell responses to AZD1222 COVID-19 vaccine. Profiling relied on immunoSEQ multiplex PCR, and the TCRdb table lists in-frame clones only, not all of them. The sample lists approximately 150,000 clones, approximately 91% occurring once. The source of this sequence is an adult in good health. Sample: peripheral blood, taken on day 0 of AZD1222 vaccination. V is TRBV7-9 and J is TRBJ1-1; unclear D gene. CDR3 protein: CASGRHGVPKPEAFF. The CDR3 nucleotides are TGTGCCAGCGGCCGGCACGGGGTCCCCAAGCCTGAAGCTTTCTTT.